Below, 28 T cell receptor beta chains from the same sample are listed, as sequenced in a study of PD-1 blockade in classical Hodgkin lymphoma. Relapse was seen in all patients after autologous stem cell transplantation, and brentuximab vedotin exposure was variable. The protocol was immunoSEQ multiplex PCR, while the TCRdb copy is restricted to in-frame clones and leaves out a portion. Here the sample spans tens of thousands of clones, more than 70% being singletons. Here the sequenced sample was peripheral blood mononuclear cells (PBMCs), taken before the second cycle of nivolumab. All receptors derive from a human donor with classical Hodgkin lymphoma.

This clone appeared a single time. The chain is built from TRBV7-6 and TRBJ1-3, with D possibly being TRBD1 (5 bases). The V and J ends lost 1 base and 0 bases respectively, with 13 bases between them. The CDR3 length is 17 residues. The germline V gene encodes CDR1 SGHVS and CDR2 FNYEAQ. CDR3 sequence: CASSLVRGGGSGNTIYF. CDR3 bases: TGTGCCAGCAGCTTAGTACGAGGTGGGGGCTCTGGAAACACCATATATTTT. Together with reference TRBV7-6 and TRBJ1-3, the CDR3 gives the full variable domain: GAGVSQSPRYKVTKRGQDVALRCDPISGHVSLYWYRQALGQGPEFLTYFNYEAQQDKSGLPNDRFSAERPEGSISTLTIQRTEQRDSAMYRCASSLVRGGGSGNTIYFGEGSWLTVV.

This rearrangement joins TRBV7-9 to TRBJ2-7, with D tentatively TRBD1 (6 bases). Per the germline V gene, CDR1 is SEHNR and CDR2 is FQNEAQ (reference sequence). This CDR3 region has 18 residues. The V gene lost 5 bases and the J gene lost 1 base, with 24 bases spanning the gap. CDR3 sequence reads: CASSRSGLDERGSYEQYF. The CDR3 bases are TGTGCCAGCAGCCGATCCGGATTAGACGAAAGGGGGTCCTACGAGCAGTACTTC.

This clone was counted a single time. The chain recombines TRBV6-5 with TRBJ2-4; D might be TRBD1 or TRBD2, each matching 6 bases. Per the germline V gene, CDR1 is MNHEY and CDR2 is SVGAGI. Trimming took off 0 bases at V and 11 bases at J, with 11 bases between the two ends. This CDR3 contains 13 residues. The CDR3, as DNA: TGTGCCAGCAGTTACTCCGGGGGCAACTTTCAGTACTTC. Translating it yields CASSYSGGNFQYF.

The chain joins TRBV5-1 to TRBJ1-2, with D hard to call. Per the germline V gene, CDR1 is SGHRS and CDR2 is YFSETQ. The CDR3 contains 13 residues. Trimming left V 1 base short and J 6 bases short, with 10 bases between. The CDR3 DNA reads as TGCGCCAGCAGCTTGTTCGGCATCGATGGCTACACCTTC. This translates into CASSLFGIDGYTF.

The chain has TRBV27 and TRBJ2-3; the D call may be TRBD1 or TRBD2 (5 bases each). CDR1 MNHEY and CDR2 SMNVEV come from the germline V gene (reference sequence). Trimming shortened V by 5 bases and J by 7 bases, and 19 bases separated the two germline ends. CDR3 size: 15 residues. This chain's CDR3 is CASSGAWGSGYTQYF. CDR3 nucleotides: TGTGCCAGCAGTGGGGCTTGGGGATCGGGGTATACGCAGTATTTT.

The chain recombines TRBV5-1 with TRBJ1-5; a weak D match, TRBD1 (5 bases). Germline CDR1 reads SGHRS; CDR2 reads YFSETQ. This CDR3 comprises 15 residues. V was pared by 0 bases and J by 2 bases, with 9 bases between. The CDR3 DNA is TGCGCCAGCAGCTTGGCAGGGAATGGCAATCAGCCCCAGCATTTT. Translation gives CASSLAGNGNQPQHF.

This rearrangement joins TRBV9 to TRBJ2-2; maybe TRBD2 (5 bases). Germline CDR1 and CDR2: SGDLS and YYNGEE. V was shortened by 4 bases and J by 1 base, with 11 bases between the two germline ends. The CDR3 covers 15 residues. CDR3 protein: CASSSREGNTGELFF. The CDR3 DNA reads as TGTGCCAGCAGCTCCCGGGAAGGGAACACCGGGGAGCTGTTTTTT.

CDR3 in amino acids: CASSSGPSSGANVLTF. Here the CDR3 DNA reads TGCGCCAGCAGCTCGGGTCCCAGCTCTGGGGCCAACGTCCTGACTTTC. V usage is TRBV5-1 and J usage is TRBJ2-6; D gene unclear. Germline V gene data show CDR1 as SGHRS and CDR2 as YFSETQ. Trimming removed 3 bases from V and 0 bases from J, with 10 bases in between. This CDR3 has 16 amino acids. Based on the CDR3 plus reference TRBV5-1 and TRBJ2-6, the full variable domain is KAGVTQTPRYLIKTRGQQVTLSCSPISGHRSVSWYQQTPGQGLQFLFEYFSETQRNKGNFPGRFSGRQFSNSRSEMNVSTLELGDSALYLCASSSGPSSGANVLTFGAGSRLTVL.

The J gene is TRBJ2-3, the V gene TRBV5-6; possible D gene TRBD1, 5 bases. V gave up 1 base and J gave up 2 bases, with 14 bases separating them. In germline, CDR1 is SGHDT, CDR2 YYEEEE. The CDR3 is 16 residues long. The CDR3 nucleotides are TGTGCCAGCAGCTTGATACAGGTGTCCTTCACAGATACGCAGTATTTT. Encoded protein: CASSLIQVSFTDTQYF.

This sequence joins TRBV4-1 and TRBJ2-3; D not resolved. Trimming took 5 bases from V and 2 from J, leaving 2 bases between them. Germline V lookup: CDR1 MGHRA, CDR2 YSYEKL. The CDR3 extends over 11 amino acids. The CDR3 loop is CASSYTDTQYF. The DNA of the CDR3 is TGCGCCAGCAGCTACACAGATACGCAGTATTTT.

The chain's CDR3 is CASINRVSGGYTF. As DNA, the CDR3 is TGTGCCAGCATTAACAGGGTTTCTGGGGGCTACACCTTC. This rearrangement joins TRBV6-6 to TRBJ1-2, with D possibly TRBD1 on 6 matching bases. The CDR3 loop spans 13 amino acids. With 7 bases removed from V and 8 bases from J, the gap between germline ends came to 17 bases. Germline V gives CDR1 MNHNY, CDR2 SVGAGI (reference sequence).

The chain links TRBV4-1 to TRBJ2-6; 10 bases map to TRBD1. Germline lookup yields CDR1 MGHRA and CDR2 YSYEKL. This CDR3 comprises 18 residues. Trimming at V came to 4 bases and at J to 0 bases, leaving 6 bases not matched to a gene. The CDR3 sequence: CASSPRTGGDSGANVLTF. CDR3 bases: TGCGCCAGCAGCCCACGGACAGGGGGGGACTCTGGGGCCAACGTCCTGACTTTC.

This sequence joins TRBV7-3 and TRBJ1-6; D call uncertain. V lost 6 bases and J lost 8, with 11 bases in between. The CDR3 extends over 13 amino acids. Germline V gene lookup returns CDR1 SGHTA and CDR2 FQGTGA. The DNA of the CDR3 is TGTGCCAGCAGTTTCACCTCCGATTCACCCCTCCACTTT. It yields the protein CASSFTSDSPLHF.

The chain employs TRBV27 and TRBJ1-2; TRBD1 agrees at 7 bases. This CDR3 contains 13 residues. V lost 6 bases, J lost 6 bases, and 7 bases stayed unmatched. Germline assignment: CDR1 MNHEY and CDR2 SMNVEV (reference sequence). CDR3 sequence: CASSWTGWDGYTF. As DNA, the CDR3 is TGTGCCAGCAGCTGGACAGGTTGGGATGGCTACACCTTC.

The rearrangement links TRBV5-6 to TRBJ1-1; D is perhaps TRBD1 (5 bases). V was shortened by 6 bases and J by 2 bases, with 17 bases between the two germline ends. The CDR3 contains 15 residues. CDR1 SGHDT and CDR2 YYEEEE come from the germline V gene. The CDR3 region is CASTLTRGGNTEAFF. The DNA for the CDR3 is TGTGCCAGCACCCTAACCCGTGGGGGTAACACTGAAGCTTTCTTT.

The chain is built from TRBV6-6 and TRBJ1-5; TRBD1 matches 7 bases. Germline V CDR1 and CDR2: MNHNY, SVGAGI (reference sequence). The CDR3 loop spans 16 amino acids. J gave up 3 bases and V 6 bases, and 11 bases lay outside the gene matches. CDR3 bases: TGTGCCAGCAGAAGGGACAGTAGTCAAATCAATCAGCCCCAGCATTTT. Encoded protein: CASRRDSSQINQPQHF.

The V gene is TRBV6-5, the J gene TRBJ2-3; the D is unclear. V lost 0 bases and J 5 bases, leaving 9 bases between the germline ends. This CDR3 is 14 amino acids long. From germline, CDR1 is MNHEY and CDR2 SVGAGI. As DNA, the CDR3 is TGTGCCAGCAGTTACTCGATCCCCGGAGATACGCAGTATTTT. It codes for CASSYSIPGDTQYF.

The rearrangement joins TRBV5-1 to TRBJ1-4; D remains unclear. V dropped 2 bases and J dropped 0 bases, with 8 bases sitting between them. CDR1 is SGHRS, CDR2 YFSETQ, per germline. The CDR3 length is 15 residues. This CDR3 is CASSLTVATNEKLFF. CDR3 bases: TGCGCCAGCAGCTTAACGGTCGCAACTAATGAAAAACTGTTTTTT.

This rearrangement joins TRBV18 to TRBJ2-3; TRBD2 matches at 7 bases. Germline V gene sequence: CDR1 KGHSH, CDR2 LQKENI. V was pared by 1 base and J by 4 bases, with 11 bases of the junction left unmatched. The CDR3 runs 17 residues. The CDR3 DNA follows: TGTGCCAGCTCACCACGGGGCGGGGGACGAGTCTCAGATACGCAGTATTTT. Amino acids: CASSPRGGGRVSDTQYF.

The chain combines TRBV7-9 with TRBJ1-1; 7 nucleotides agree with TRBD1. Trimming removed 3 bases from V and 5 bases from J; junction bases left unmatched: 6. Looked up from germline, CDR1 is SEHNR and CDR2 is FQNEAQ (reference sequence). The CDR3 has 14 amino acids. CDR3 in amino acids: CASSFPTGVTEAFF. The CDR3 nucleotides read TGTGCCAGCAGCTTCCCAACAGGGGTAACTGAAGCTTTCTTT.

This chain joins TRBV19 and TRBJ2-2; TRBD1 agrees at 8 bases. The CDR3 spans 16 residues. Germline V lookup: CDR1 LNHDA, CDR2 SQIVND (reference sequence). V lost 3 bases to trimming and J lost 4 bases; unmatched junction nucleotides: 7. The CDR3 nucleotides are TGTGCCAGTAGTATGGGGACAGGCACCATCACCGGGGAGCTGTTTTTT. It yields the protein CASSMGTGTITGELFF. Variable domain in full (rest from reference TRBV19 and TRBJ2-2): DGGITQSPKYLFRKEGQNVTLSCEQNLNHDAMYWYRQDPGQGLRLIYYSQIVNDFQKGDIAEGYSVSREKKESFPLTVTSAQKNPTAFYLCASSMGTGTITGELFFGEGSRLTVL.

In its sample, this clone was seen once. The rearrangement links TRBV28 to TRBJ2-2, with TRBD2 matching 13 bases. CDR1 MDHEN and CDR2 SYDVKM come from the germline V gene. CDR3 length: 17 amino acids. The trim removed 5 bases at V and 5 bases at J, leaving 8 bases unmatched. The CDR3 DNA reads TGTGCCAGCAGTCCTCCGGGACTAGCGGGGACGACCGGGGAGCTGTTTTTT. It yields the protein CASSPPGLAGTTGELFF.

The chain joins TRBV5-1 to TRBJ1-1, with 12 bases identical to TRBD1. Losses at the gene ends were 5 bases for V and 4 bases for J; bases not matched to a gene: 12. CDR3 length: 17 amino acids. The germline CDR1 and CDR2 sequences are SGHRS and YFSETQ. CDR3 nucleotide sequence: TGCGCCAGCAGGGCAGGGACAGGGGGCTTTGGTGGCACTGAAGCTTTCTTT. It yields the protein CASRAGTGGFGGTEAFF.

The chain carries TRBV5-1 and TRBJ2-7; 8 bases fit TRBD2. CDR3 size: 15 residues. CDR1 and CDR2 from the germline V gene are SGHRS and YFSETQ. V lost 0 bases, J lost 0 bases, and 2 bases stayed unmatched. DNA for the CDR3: TGCGCCAGCAGCTTGGTAGCGGGGAGCTCCTACGAGCAGTACTTC. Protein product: CASSLVAGSSYEQYF.

The CDR3 is CASSSLGTDTQYF. CDR3 DNA sequence: TGTGCCAGCAGCTCCTTAGGCACAGATACGCAGTATTTT. The chain uses TRBV7-9 and TRBJ2-3; no clear D gene. The CDR3 length is 13 residues. V lost 4 bases, J lost 1 base, and 6 bases lay in between. Germline V gene sequence: CDR1 SEHNR, CDR2 FQNEAQ (reference sequence).

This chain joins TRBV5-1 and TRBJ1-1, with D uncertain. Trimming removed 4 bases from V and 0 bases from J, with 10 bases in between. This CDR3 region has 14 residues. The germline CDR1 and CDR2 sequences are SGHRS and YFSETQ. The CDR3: CASSPEALNTEAFF. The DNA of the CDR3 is TGCGCCAGCAGCCCGGAAGCCTTGAACACTGAAGCTTTCTTT.

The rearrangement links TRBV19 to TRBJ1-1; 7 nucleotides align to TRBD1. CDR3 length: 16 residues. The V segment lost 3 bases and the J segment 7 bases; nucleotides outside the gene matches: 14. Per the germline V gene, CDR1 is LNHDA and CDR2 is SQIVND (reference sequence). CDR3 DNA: TGTGCCAGTAGTATTAGGGCGGGGGACAGACAGTTTGAAGCTTTCTTT. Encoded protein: CASSIRAGDRQFEAFF.

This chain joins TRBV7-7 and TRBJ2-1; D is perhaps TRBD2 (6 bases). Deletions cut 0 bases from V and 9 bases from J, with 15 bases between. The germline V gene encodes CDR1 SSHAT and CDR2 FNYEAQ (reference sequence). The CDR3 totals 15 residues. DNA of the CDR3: TGTGCCAGCAGCTTAGCGGGGGGTTCCACCGGTGAGCAGTTCTTC. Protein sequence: CASSLAGGSTGEQFF.